This T cell receptor (beta chain) derives from a study of T cell repertoires in cytomegalovirus infection. Study details: From public TCR beta signatures came an indication of both CMV infection and matching HLA type.

TCRdb recomputed calls from the reads with MiXCR, one row per CDR3 protein. The data contain about 330,000 distinct CDR3 sequences, 9.5% of them singletons. This clonotype has ten or more counts. The clonotype was recovered from a human donor in good health (CMV status not recorded). Some clones in this sample may be carry-over from other donors' samples. Sample: PBMCs.

The CDR3 is CASSLAEGAVEKLFF. The CDR3 DNA sequence: TGTGCCAGCAGCTTAGCAGAGGGGGCTGTGGAAAAACTGTTTTTT. The chain joins TRBV7-2 to TRBJ1-4; 7 nucleotides agree with TRBD1. CDR3 length: 15 amino acids. Germline V gives CDR1 SGHTA, CDR2 FQGNSA. V gave up 0 bases and J gave up 8 bases; unmatched junction bases: 6.